The following is a T cell receptor beta chain sequence with its context. This entry belongs to a study of blood T cell repertoires in COVID-19. Overall study context: PBMCs, B-cell-depleted T cells, or T cells provided the cDNA or gDNA that made up the material.

Per the original data handling: Estimates of nucleated cell counts were drawn from the amplification of reference gene primers. Measured with immunoSEQ multiplex PCR; TCRdb has only the in-frame clones, and not every one. V, J and clone size were drawn from that table, and D and trimming were deduced from the DNA. The sample has a few hundred thousand clones, over 75% seen once. V was clipped by 5 bases and J by 4 bases, with 12 bases between them. The germline V gene has CDR1 MDHEN and CDR2 SYDVKM. This CDR3 has 14 residues. This clonotype was sampled from a woman in her late teens or twenties who had been exposed to COVID-19. The sequencing sample was made of PBMCs or T cells enriched from blood (not recorded which). The V gene is TRBV28, the J gene TRBJ1-3, with a possible D match to TRBD1 (5 bases). DNA for the CDR3: TGTGCCAGCAGTGGCAGGGTGTCCGGAAACACCATATATTTT. This encodes CASSGRVSGNTIYF.